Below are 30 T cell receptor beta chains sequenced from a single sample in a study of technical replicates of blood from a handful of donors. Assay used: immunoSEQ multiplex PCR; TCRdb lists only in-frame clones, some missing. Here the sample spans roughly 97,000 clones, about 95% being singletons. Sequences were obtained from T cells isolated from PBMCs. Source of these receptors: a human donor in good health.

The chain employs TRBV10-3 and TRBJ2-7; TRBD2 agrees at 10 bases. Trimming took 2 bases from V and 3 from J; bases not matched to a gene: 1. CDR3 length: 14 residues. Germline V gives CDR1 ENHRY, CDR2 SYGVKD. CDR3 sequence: CAISELAGDYEQYF. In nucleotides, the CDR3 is TGTGCCATCAGTGAGCTAGCGGGAGACTACGAGCAGTACTTC.

The CDR3 sequence is CASTAGSGHNEQFF. The CDR3 nucleotides read TGTGCCAGCACCGCGGGGTCTGGGCACAATGAGCAGTTCTTC. This sequence joins TRBV9 and TRBJ2-1; the D gene is possibly TRBD2 (6 bases). CDR3 size: 14 residues. Germline CDR1 SGDLS, CDR2 YYNGEE. Trimming pared 6 bases from V and 5 bases from J, leaving 15 bases between. Supplemented by reference TRBV9 and TRBJ2-1, the full variable domain reads DSGVTQTPKHLITATGQRVTLRCSPRSGDLSVYWYQQSLDQGLQFLIQYYNGEERAKGNILERFSAQQFPDLHSELNLSSLELGDSALYFCASTAGSGHNEQFFGPGTRLTVL.

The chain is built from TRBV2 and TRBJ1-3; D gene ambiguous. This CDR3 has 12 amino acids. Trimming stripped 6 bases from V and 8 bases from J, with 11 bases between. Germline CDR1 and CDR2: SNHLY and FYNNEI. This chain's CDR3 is CASRSLSDTIYF. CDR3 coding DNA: TGTGCCAGCAGGTCCTTGTCGGACACCATATATTTT.

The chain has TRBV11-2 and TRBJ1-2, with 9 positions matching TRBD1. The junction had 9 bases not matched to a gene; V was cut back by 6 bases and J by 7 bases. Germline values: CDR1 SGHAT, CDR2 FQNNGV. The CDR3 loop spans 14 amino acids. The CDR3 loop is CASRRIQGAGGYTF. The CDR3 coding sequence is TGTGCCAGCAGGCGAATACAGGGGGCGGGTGGCTACACCTTC.

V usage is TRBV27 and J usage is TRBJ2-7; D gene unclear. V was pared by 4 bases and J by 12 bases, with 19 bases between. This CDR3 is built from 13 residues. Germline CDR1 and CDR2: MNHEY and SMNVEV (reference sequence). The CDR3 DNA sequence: TGTGCCAGCAGTTCTTTTACTGCATCTCCTGCGTACTTC. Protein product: CASSSFTASPAYF.

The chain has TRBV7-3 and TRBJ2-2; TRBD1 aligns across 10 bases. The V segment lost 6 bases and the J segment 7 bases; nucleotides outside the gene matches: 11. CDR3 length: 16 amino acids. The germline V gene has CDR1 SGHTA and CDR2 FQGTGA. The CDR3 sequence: CASRSPGTGANGELFF. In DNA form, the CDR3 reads TGTGCCAGCAGATCACCCGGGACAGGGGCCAACGGGGAGCTGTTTTTT.

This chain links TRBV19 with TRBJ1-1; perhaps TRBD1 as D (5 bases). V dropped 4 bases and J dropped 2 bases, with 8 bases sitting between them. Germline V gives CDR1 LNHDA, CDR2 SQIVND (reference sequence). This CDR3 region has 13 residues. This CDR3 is CASSSGDNTEAFF. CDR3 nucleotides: TGTGCCAGTAGTAGCGGGGACAACACTGAAGCTTTCTTT.

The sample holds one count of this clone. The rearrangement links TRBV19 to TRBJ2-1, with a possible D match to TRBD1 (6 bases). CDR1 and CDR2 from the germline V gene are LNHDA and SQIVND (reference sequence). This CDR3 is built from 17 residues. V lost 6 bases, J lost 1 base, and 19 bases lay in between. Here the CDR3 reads CASSSVPGTPSYNEQFF. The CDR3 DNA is TGTGCCAGTAGCTCTGTTCCCGGGACACCATCCTACAATGAGCAGTTCTTC. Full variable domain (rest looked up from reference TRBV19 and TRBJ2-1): DGGITQSPKYLFRKEGQNVTLSCEQNLNHDAMYWYRQDPGQGLRLIYYSQIVNDFQKGDIAEGYSVSREKKESFPLTVTSAQKNPTAFYLCASSSVPGTPSYNEQFFGPGTRLTVL.

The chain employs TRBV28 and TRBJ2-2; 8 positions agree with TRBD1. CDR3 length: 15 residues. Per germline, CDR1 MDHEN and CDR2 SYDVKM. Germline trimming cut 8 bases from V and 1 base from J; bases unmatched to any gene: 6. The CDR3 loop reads CASLLGTGNTGELFF. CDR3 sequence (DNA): TGTGCCAGCCTACTCGGGACAGGGAACACCGGGGAGCTGTTTTTT.

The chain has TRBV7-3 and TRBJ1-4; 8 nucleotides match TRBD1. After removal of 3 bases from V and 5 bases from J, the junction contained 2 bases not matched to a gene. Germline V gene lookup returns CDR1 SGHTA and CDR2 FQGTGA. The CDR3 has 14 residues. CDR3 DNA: TGTGCCAGCAGCTTTGGACAGGGAAATGAAAAACTGTTTTTT. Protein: CASSFGQGNEKLFF.

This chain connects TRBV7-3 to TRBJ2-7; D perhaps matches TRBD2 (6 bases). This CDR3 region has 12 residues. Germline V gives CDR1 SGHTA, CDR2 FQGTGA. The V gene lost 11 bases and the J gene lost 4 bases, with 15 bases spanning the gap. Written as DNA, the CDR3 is TGTGCCCGGTTGTGGGGGGAGTACGAGCAGTACTTC. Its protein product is CARLWGEYEQYF.

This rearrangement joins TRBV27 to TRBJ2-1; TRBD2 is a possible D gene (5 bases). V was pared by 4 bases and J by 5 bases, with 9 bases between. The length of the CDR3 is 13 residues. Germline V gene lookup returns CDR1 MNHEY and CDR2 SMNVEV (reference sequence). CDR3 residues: CASSYGVNNEQFF. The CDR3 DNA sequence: TGTGCCAGCAGTTACGGGGTTAACAATGAGCAGTTCTTC.

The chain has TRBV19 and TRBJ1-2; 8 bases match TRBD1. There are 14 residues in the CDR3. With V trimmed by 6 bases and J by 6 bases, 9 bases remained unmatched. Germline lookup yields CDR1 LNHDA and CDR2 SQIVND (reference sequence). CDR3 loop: CASSEYRGWNGYTF. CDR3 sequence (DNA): TGTGCCAGTAGCGAATACAGGGGGTGGAATGGCTACACCTTC. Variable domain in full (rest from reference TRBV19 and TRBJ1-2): DGGITQSPKYLFRKEGQNVTLSCEQNLNHDAMYWYRQDPGQGLRLIYYSQIVNDFQKGDIAEGYSVSREKKESFPLTVTSAQKNPTAFYLCASSEYRGWNGYTFGSGTRLTVV.

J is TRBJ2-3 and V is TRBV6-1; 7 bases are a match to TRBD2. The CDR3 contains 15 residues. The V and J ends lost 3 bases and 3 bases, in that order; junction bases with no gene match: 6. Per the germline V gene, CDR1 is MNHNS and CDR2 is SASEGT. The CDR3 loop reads CASSEGGSRTDTQYF. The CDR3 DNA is TGTGCCAGCAGTGAGGGGGGGTCTAGAACAGATACGCAGTATTTT.

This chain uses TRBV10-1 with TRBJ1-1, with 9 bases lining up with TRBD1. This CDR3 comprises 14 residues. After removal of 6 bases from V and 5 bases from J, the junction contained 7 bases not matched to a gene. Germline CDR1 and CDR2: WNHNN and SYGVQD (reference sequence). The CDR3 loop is CASSVGQGRTEAFF. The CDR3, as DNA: TGCGCCAGCAGCGTGGGACAGGGAAGAACTGAAGCTTTCTTT.

The CDR3 protein is CASSFSTSGSSYEQYF. Written as DNA, the CDR3 is TGTGCCAGCAGCTTTTCTACTAGCGGAAGTTCCTACGAGCAGTACTTC. The chain recombines TRBV9 with TRBJ2-7; TRBD2 matches at 8 bases. This CDR3 contains 16 residues. Germline V CDR1 and CDR2: SGDLS, YYNGEE. With 4 bases clipped from V and 1 base from J, the junction kept 10 bases outside the gene matches.

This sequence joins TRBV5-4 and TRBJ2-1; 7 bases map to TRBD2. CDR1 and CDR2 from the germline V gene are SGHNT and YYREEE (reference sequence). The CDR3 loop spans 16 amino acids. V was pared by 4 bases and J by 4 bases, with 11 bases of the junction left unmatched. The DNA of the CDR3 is TGTGCCAGCAGCCAATCTACTAGCGCATTTTACAATGAGCAGTTCTTC. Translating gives CASSQSTSAFYNEQFF.

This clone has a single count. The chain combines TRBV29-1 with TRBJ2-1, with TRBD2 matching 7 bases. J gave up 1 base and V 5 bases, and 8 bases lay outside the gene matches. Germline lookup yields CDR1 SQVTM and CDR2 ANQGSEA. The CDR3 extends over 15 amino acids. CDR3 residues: CSVPSGGSSYNEQFF. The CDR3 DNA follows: TGCAGCGTTCCTTCGGGGGGATCGTCCTACAATGAGCAGTTCTTC.

The CDR3 here is CASSEGPGLASYEQYF. CDR3 nucleotide sequence: TGTGCCAGCAGTGAGGGACCGGGACTAGCTTCGTACGAGCAGTACTTC. The chain has TRBV2 and TRBJ2-7; TRBD2 matches 9 bases. Germline values: CDR1 SNHLY, CDR2 FYNNEI. The CDR3 loop spans 16 amino acids. The trim removed 3 bases at V and 4 bases at J, leaving 10 bases unmatched.

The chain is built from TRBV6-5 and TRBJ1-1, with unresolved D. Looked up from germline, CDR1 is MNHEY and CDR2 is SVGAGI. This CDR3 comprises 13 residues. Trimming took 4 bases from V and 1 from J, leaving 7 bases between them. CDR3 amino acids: CASSFYRNTEAFF. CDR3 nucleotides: TGTGCCAGCAGTTTCTATAGGAACACTGAAGCTTTCTTT.

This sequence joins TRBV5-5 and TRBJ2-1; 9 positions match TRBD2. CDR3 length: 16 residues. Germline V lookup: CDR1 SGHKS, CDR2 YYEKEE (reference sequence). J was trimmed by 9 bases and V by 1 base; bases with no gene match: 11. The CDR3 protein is CASSLFLAGATPEQFF. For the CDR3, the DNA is TGTGCCAGCAGCTTGTTTTTAGCGGGAGCAACACCTGAGCAGTTCTTC.

CDR3 protein: CASRSGRGLRTEAFF. The DNA for the CDR3 is TGTGCCAGCAGGAGCGGTAGGGGGCTAAGAACTGAAGCTTTCTTT. The chain combines TRBV6-5 with TRBJ1-1; 7 bases line up with TRBD1. The V gene end was trimmed by 6 bases and the J gene end by 5 bases; junction bases not matched to a gene: 12. Germline V gene sequence: CDR1 MNHEY, CDR2 SVGAGI. The CDR3 length is 15 residues.

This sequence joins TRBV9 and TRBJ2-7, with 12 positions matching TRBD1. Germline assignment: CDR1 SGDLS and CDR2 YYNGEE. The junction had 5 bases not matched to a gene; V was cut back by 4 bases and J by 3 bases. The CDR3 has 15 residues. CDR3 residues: CASSPGTGGYYEQYF. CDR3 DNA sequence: TGTGCCAGCAGCCCCGGGACAGGGGGCTACTACGAGCAGTACTTC. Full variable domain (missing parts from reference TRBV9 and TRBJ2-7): DSGVTQTPKHLITATGQRVTLRCSPRSGDLSVYWYQQSLDQGLQFLIQYYNGEERAKGNILERFSAQQFPDLHSELNLSSLELGDSALYFCASSPGTGGYYEQYFGPGTRLTVT.

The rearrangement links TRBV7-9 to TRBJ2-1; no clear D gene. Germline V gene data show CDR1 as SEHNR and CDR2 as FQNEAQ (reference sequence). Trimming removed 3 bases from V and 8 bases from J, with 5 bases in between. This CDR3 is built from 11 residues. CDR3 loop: CASSLSDEQFF. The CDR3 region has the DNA TGTGCCAGCAGCTTGAGCGATGAGCAGTTCTTC.

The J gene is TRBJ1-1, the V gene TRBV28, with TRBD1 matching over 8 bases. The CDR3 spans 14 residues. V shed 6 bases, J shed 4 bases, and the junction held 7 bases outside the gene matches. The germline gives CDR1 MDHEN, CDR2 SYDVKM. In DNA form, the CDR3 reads TGTGCCAGCAGCCCAGTCAGGGGGCTCACTGAAGCTTTCTTT. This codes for CASSPVRGLTEAFF. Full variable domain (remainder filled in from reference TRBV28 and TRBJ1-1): DVKVTQSSRYLVKRTGEKVFLECVQDMDHENMFWYRQDPGLGLRLIYFSYDVKMKEKGDIPEGYSVSREKKERFSLILESASTNQTSMYLCASSPVRGLTEAFFGQGTRLTVV.

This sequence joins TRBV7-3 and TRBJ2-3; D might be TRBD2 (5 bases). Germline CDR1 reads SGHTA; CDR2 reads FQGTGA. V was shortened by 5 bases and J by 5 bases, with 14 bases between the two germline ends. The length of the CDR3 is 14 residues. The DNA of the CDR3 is TGTGCCAGCAGCCCCATGGGCAGCGGAGATACGCAGTATTTT. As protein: CASSPMGSGDTQYF.

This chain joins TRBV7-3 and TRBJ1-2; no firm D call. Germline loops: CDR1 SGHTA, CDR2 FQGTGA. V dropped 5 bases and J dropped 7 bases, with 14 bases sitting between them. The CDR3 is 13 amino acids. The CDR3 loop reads CASSQVTGGGYTF. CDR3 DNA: TGTGCCAGCAGCCAAGTTACGGGAGGTGGCTACACCTTC.

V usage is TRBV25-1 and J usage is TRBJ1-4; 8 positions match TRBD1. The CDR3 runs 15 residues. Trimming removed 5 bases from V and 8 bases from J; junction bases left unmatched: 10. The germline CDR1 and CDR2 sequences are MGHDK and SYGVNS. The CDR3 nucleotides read TGTGCCAGCAGTATCCCCGGGACAGGTCGCGAAAAACTGTTTTTT. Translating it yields CASSIPGTGREKLFF.

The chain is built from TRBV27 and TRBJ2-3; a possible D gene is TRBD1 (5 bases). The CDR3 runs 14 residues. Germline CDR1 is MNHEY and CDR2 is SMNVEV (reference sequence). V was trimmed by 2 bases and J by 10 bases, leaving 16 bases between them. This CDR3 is CASSLRAGMGPQYF. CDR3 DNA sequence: TGTGCCAGCAGTTTAAGGGCAGGGATGGGTCCGCAGTATTTT.

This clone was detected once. CDR3 bases: TGCGCCAGCAGCCGAACCGGGACTAGCGACAATGAGCAGTTCTTC. Translating it yields CASSRTGTSDNEQFF. This chain connects TRBV4-1 to TRBJ2-1; TRBD2 agrees at 10 bases. Germline V gene lookup returns CDR1 MGHRA and CDR2 YSYEKL. The V gene end was trimmed by 4 bases and the J gene end by 5 bases; junction bases not matched to a gene: 5. This CDR3 region has 15 residues.